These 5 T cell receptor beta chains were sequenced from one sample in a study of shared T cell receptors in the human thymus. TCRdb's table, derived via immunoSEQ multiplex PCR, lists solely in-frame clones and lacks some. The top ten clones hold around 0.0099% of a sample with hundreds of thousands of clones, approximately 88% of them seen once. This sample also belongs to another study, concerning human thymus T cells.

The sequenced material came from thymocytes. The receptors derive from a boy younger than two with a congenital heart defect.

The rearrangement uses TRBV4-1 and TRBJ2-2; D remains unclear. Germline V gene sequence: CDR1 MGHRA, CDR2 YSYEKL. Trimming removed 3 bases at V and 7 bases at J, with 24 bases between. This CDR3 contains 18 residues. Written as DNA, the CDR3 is TGCGCCAGCAGCCATACCCCCCGACGCGTGACTTCGGGCGGGGAGCTGTTTTTT. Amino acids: CASSHTPRRVTSGGELFF.

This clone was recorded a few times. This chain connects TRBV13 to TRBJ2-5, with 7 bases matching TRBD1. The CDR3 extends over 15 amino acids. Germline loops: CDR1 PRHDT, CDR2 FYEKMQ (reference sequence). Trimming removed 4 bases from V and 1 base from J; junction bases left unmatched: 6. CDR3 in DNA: TGTGCCAGCAGCTCAGGGACAGACCCCCAAGAGACCCAGTACTTC. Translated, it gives CASSSGTDPQETQYF.

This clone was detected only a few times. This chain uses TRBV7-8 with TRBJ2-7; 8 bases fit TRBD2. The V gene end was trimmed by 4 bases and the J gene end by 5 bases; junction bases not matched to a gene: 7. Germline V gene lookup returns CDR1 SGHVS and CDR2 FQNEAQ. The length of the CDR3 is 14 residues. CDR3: CASSSSGRGHEQYF. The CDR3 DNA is TGTGCCAGCAGCTCGAGCGGGAGAGGCCACGAGCAGTACTTC. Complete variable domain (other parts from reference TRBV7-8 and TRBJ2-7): GAGVSQSPRYKVAKRGQDVALRCDPISGHVSLFWYQQALGQGPEFLTYFQNEAQLDKSGLPSDRFFAERPEGSVSTLKIQRTQQEDSAVYLCASSSSGRGHEQYFGPGTRLTVT.

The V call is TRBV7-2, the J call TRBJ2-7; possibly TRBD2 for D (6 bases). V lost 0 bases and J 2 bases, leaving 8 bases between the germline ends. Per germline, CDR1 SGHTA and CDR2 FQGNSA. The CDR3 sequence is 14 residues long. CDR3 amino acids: CASSLAGRAYEQYF. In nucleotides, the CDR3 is TGTGCCAGCAGCTTAGCCGGGAGAGCCTACGAGCAGTACTTC.

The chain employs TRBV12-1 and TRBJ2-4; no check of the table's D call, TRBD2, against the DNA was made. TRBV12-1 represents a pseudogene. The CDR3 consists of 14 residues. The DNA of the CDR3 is TGTGCCAGCAGCATGGGACTAGCGGGAGGGCCGATGTACTTC. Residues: CASSMGLAGGPMYF.